This T cell receptor (beta chain) originates from a study of response to subunit inactivated influenza vaccine. Study-level results: The authors suggested that few new T cells are recruited per seasonal influenza vaccination.

TCRdb re-called the RT-PCR reads through MiXCR, storing one row per CDR3 protein. The sample gives roughly 650,000 distinct CDR3 sequences, roughly 15% of which show up once; 7.6% is in the top ten. As for this clonotype: The antigen is unknown.

CDR1 MDHEN and CDR2 SYDVKM come from the germline V gene. V was clipped by 3 bases and J by 5 bases; unmatched bases: 6. The CDR3 is made up of 14 amino acids. The chain employs TRBV28 and TRBJ1-2, with 7 nucleotides matching TRBD1. The sequences come from PBMCs from blood, collected 14 to 15 days before vaccination. The receptor was isolated from a middle-aged man who received an inactivated influenza vaccine. The CDR3 region has the DNA TGTGCCAGCAGTTTGTGGGCAGGGGGGTATGGCTACACCTTC. It specifies CASSLWAGGYGYTF.